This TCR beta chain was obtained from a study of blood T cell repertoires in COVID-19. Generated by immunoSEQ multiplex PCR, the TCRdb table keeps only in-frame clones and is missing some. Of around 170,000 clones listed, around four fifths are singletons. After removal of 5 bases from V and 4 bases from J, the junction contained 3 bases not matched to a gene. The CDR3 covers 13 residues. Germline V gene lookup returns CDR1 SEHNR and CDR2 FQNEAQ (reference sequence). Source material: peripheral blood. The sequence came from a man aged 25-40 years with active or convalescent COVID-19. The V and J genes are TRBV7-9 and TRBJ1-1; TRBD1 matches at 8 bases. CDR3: CASSTTGGTEAFF. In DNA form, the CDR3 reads TGTGCCAGCAGCACTACAGGGGGCACTGAAGCTTTCTTT. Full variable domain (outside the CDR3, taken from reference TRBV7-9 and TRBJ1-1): DTGVSQNPRHKITKRGQNVTFRCDPISEHNRLYWYRQTLGQGPEFLTYFQNEAQLEKSRLLSDRFSAERPKGSFSTLEIQRTEQGDSAMYLCASSTTGGTEAFFGQGTRLTVV.